Presented here are 12 T cell receptor beta chains from one specimen sequenced in a study of beta chain features in type 1 diabetes. Sequencing targeted expressed TCRB transcripts, as all isolated RNA had been reverse transcribed. Assay used: immunoSEQ multiplex PCR; TCRdb lists only in-frame clones, some missing. The sample holds around 9,600 clones, around 78% seen once. Sequencing was performed on Tregs from blood. These receptors were obtained from a woman between 18 and 30 years old in good health.

V gene TRBV27 combines with J gene TRBJ2-7; 9 bases are a match to TRBD1. The V gene's germline CDR1 is MNHEY and CDR2 SMNVEV (reference sequence). CDR3 length: 15 amino acids. J lost 0 bases, V lost 6 bases, and 6 bases had no gene match. CDR3 in amino acids: CASSHHRGPSYEQYF. CDR3 bases: TGTGCCAGCAGCCACCACAGGGGGCCCTCCTACGAGCAGTACTTC.

The V gene is TRBV7-8, the J gene TRBJ2-3; 13 positions agree with TRBD2. CDR1 is SGHVS, CDR2 FQNEAQ, per germline. Trimming at V came to 5 bases and at J to 1 base, leaving 18 bases not matched to a gene. This CDR3 has 21 residues. The CDR3 nucleotides are TGTGCCAGCAGCCTCCGGCCACTAGCGGGGGGGCCCATTCGTGGCACAGATACGCAGTATTTT. Amino acid sequence: CASSLRPLAGGPIRGTDTQYF.

V and J are TRBV5-1 and TRBJ2-7; 7 positions match TRBD1. Trimming removed 1 base from V and 6 bases from J; junction bases left unmatched: 4. This CDR3 has 13 amino acids. Germline assignment: CDR1 SGHRS and CDR2 YFSETQ. CDR3 protein: CASSLTGVAEQYF. CDR3 nucleotide sequence: TGCGCCAGCAGCTTGACAGGGGTCGCCGAGCAGTACTTC.

This sequence joins TRBV4-1 and TRBJ2-7, with 11 nucleotides matching TRBD1. J was trimmed by 1 base and V by 1 base; bases with no gene match: 0. The CDR3 spans 15 residues. Germline V gene data show CDR1 as MGHRA and CDR2 as YSYEKL. The CDR3 spells CASSQGDRGSYEQYF. The CDR3 DNA reads TGCGCCAGCAGCCAAGGGGACAGGGGGTCCTACGAGCAGTACTTC.

The V and J genes are TRBV5-1 and TRBJ2-1, with D possibly matching TRBD1 (6 bases). Looked up from germline, CDR1 is SGHRS and CDR2 is YFSETQ. There are 14 residues in the CDR3. V was clipped by 3 bases and J by 9 bases, with 16 bases between them. This chain's CDR3 is CASSSRQVGSEQFF. For the CDR3, the DNA is TGCGCCAGCAGCTCGAGACAGGTGGGGAGTGAGCAGTTCTTC.

This clone was seen only a few times. This chain joins TRBV7-2 and TRBJ2-1; D not resolved. The CDR3 has 11 amino acids. V lost 5 bases and J 9 bases, leaving 8 bases between the germline ends. Germline loops: CDR1 SGHTA, CDR2 FQGNSA. CDR3 in amino acids: CASSVKSEQFF. The CDR3 DNA reads TGTGCCAGCAGCGTGAAGAGTGAGCAGTTCTTC.

The chain carries TRBV5-1 and TRBJ1-1; D ambiguous. This CDR3 is built from 12 residues. V was cut by 0 bases and J by 7 bases, with 7 bases left in between. From germline, CDR1 is SGHRS and CDR2 YFSETQ. The CDR3 loop is CASSLAGIEAFF. In DNA form, the CDR3 reads TGCGCCAGCAGCTTGGCAGGCATTGAAGCTTTCTTT.

The V gene is TRBV18, the J gene TRBJ1-1; no definite D call. The germline V gene encodes CDR1 KGHSH and CDR2 LQKENI. The CDR3 totals 13 residues. V was cut by 3 bases and J by 2 bases, with 7 bases left in between. CDR3 region: CASSPTGNTEAFF. CDR3 nucleotides: TGTGCCAGCTCACCGACGGGAAACACTGAAGCTTTCTTT.

This chain uses TRBV16 with TRBJ2-3; TRBD2 is a possible D gene (6 bases). Per germline, CDR1 KGHSY and CDR2 FQNENV. Trimming removed 2 bases at V and 2 bases at J, with 20 bases between. This CDR3 comprises 18 residues. The CDR3 here is CASSQSSARLGHTDTQYF. The CDR3 DNA follows: TGTGCCAGCAGCCAAAGTTCAGCTCGACTAGGGCACACAGATACGCAGTATTTT.

This chain joins TRBV30 and TRBJ2-5, with TRBD1 matching 9 bases. J was trimmed by 5 bases and V by 7 bases; bases with no gene match: 14. The V gene's germline CDR1 is GTSNPN and CDR2 SVGIG (reference sequence). This CDR3 is built from 15 residues. The CDR3 here is CAFTTGQGRRETQYF. Here the CDR3 DNA reads TGTGCCTTCACAACCGGACAGGGGCGTCGGGAGACCCAGTACTTC.

This rearrangement joins TRBV28 to TRBJ1-2; D unclear. Germline loops: CDR1 MDHEN, CDR2 SYDVKM. Trimming took 11 bases from V and 4 from J, leaving 11 bases between them. This CDR3 is 11 amino acids long. This chain's CDR3 is CAVGRGYGYTF. The CDR3 region has the DNA TGTGCCGTGGGCCGGGGCTATGGCTACACCTTC.

CDR3 residues: CASSLGLASPFTDTQYF. The CDR3 DNA follows: TGTGCCAGCAGCTTAGGACTGGCTAGCCCCTTCACAGATACGCAGTATTTT. This rearrangement joins TRBV7-2 to TRBJ2-3; D may be TRBD2 (5 bases). This CDR3 spans 17 amino acids. Per the germline V gene, CDR1 is SGHTA and CDR2 is FQGNSA. Trimming cost V 1 base and J 2 bases, with 16 bases left between them.